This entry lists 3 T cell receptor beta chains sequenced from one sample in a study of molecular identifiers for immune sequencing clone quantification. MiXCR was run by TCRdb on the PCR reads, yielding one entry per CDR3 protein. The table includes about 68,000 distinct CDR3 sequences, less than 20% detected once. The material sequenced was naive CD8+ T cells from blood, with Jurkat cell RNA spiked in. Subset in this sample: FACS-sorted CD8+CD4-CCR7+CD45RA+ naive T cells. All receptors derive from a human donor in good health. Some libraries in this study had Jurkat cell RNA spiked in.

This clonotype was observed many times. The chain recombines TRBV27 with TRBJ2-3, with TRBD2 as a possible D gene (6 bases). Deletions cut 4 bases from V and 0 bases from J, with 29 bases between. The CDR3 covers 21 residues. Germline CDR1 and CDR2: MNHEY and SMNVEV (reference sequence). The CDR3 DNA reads TGTGCCAGCAGTTCATCTGTCGGGGTGGCGGGACCGAGTCTTAGCACAGATACGCAGTATTTT. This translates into CASSSSVGVAGPSLSTDTQYF.

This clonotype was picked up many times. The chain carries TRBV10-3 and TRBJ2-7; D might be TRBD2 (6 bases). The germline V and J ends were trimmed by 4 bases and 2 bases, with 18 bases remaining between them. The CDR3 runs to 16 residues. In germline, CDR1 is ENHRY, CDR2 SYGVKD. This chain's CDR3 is CAISGRAGTDAYEQYF. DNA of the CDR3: TGTGCCATCAGTGGGAGGGCGGGGACCGATGCCTACGAGCAGTACTTC.

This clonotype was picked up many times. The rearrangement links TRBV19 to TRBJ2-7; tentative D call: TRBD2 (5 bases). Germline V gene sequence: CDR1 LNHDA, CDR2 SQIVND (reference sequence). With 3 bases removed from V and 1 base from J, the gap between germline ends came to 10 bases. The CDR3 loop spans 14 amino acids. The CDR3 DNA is TGTGCCAGTAGTATGGCACTAGAGTCCTACGAGCAGTACTTC. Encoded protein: CASSMALESYEQYF.